Below are 21 T cell receptor beta chains sequenced from a single sample in a study of blood T cell repertoires in COVID-19. Assay: immunoSEQ multiplex PCR; the TCRdb copy retains only in-frame clones and omits some. Of about 170,000 clones in the sample, 65% to 85% were seen once. Sequenced: peripheral blood. Every receptor here comes from a human donor with acute or convalescent COVID-19. The donor label of this sample is uncertain.

The V call is TRBV19, the J call TRBJ2-7; 8 bases match TRBD1. J was trimmed by 2 bases and V by 4 bases; bases with no gene match: 4. This CDR3 region has 14 residues. Germline V gives CDR1 LNHDA, CDR2 SQIVND (reference sequence). The CDR3 spells CASSTPGQAYEQYF. CDR3 in DNA: TGTGCCAGTAGTACCCCGGGACAGGCCTACGAGCAGTACTTC.

The chain couples TRBV30 to TRBJ1-1; D call uncertain. Trimming removed 2 bases at V and 5 bases at J, with 15 bases between. From germline, CDR1 is GTSNPN and CDR2 SVGIG (reference sequence). This CDR3 region has 14 residues. The CDR3 sequence is CAWSRLGLGTEAFF. CDR3 nucleotide sequence: TGTGCCTGGAGTAGGCTCGGACTCGGGACTGAAGCTTTCTTT.

This clone turned up a few times. The V gene is TRBV30, the J gene TRBJ1-1, with D tentatively TRBD1 (6 bases). Between the trimmed V and J ends, which lost 0 bases and 10 bases, there was a span of 15 bases. This CDR3 is built from 13 residues. The V gene's germline CDR1 is GTSNPN and CDR2 SVGIG (reference sequence). CDR3 in amino acids: CAWSVSGVTVAFF. In DNA, the CDR3 is TGTGCCTGGAGTGTATCAGGGGTCACGGTAGCTTTCTTT.

The chain joins TRBV11-2 to TRBJ2-7, with 9 positions matching TRBD2. Germline-derived CDR1 and CDR2 are SGHAT and FQNNGV. After removal of 7 bases from V and 4 bases from J, the junction contained 8 bases not matched to a gene. This CDR3 region has 14 residues. The CDR3 coding sequence is TGTGCCAGCAACCCCACTAGCGGGTATTACGAGCAGTACTTC. As protein: CASNPTSGYYEQYF.

This clone came up a few times. CDR3 DNA: TGTGCCAGCAATCAAATAGGGACAGAGAACACTGAAGCTTTCTTT. This codes for CASNQIGTENTEAFF. The V gene is TRBV28, the J gene TRBJ1-1; 7 bases fit TRBD1. CDR3 size: 15 residues. The germline CDR1 and CDR2 sequences are MDHEN and SYDVKM. Trimming removed 7 bases from V and 1 base from J; junction bases left unmatched: 9.

The chain combines TRBV12-3 or TRBV12-4 with TRBJ1-2; 9 positions match TRBD1. CDR3 size: 13 residues. Trimming cost V 5 bases and J 8 bases; bases outside gene matches: 6. The DNA for the CDR3 is TGTGCCAGCAGTCTCACAGGGGGCGGGGGCTACACCTTC. Amino acids: CASSLTGGGGYTF.

This clone has just one count. The genes are TRBV19 and TRBJ1-6; possibly TRBD1 for D (6 bases). Germline V CDR1 and CDR2: LNHDA, SQIVND (reference sequence). Trimming stripped 6 bases from V and 7 bases from J, with 19 bases between. The CDR3 is 16 amino acids. The CDR3 reads CASSLRRQGLNSPLHF. The CDR3, as DNA: TGTGCCAGTAGCCTAAGGCGGCAGGGGCTCAATTCACCCCTCCACTTT.

The chain couples TRBV7-9 to TRBJ1-2, with 8 bases fitting TRBD1. The CDR3 covers 13 residues. V was clipped by 1 base and J by 13 bases; unmatched bases: 8. Germline-derived CDR1 and CDR2 are SEHNR and FQNEAQ (reference sequence). CDR3 loop: CASSLDGGQASTF. The CDR3 nucleotides read TGTGCCAGCAGCTTAGATGGGGGACAGGCGTCCACCTTC.

The gene calls are TRBV28 and TRBJ2-5; weak D call: TRBD2 (5 bases). Germline V lookup: CDR1 MDHEN, CDR2 SYDVKM. Trimming stripped 9 bases from V and 2 bases from J, with 10 bases between. The CDR3 sequence is 12 residues long. This CDR3 reads CASGSSQETQYF. The CDR3 nucleotides are TGTGCCAGTGGGAGCAGTCAAGAGACCCAGTACTTC.

This chain joins TRBV3-1 (or the pseudogene TRBV3-2) and TRBJ1-1; no reliable D call. This CDR3 spans 14 amino acids. The germline gives CDR1 LGHDT, CDR2 YNNKEL (reference sequence). V gave up 1 base and J gave up 5 bases, with 11 bases separating them. CDR3 DNA: TGTGCCAGCAGCCAAGTGAGTCTCGGGACTGAAGCTTTCTTT. This translates into CASSQVSLGTEAFF.

The V gene is TRBV28, the J gene TRBJ1-2; a possible D gene is TRBD1 (6 bases). This CDR3 has 13 residues. V was shortened by 5 bases and J by 7 bases, with 14 bases between the two germline ends. Germline V gene data show CDR1 as MDHEN and CDR2 as SYDVKM. CDR3 protein: CASSPQGMRGYTF. In DNA, the CDR3 is TGTGCCAGCAGTCCACAGGGAATGCGTGGCTACACCTTC.

V gene TRBV25-1 combines with J gene TRBJ2-5; the D gene is possibly TRBD2 (5 bases). The length of the CDR3 is 13 residues. CDR1 and CDR2 from the germline V gene are MGHDK and SYGVNS. Trimming removed 3 bases at V and 3 bases at J, with 8 bases between. The CDR3 bases are TGTGCCAGCAGTGAGTCGGGGAAAGAGACCCAGTACTTC. This sequence encodes CASSESGKETQYF.

This rearrangement joins TRBV19 to TRBJ1-6, with 8 bases matching TRBD1. The germline CDR1 and CDR2 sequences are LNHDA and SQIVND (reference sequence). V lost 8 bases to trimming and J lost 4 bases; unmatched junction nucleotides: 4. The CDR3 runs to 14 residues. The CDR3 DNA follows: TGTGCCAGTTCGGACAGGGCGTATAATTCACCCCTCCACTTT. Protein product: CASSDRAYNSPLHF.

This rearrangement joins TRBV7-3 to TRBJ2-4; 7 bases are shared with TRBD1. J was trimmed by 14 bases and V by 5 bases; bases with no gene match: 15. The CDR3 contains 14 residues. From germline, CDR1 is SGHTA and CDR2 FQGTGA. The CDR3 here is CASSDRVSGSPKYF. The CDR3 bases are TGTGCCAGCAGCGACAGGGTTTCCGGGTCTCCGAAGTACTTC.

The gene calls are TRBV30 and TRBJ2-1, with D uncertain. The CDR3 has 14 amino acids. The germline gives CDR1 GTSNPN, CDR2 SVGIG (reference sequence). Trimming cost V 4 bases and J 0 bases, with 10 bases left between them. The CDR3 loop reads CAWNTVRSYNEQFF. CDR3 DNA: TGTGCCTGGAATACGGTTCGCTCCTACAATGAGCAGTTCTTC.

The chain has TRBV29-1 and TRBJ2-4, with TRBD2 matching 12 bases. This CDR3 is 13 amino acids long. Trimming cost V 6 bases and J 7 bases; bases outside gene matches: 4. Germline V gene sequence: CDR1 SQVTM, CDR2 ANQGSEA. The CDR3 loop is CSVRLAGVNIQYF. DNA for the CDR3: TGCAGCGTCCGACTAGCGGGAGTTAACATTCAGTACTTC.

The chain combines TRBV5-1 with TRBJ1-2; 7 bases are a match to TRBD1. The germline V gene encodes CDR1 SGHRS and CDR2 YFSETQ. This CDR3 has 13 amino acids. The V segment lost 4 bases and the J segment 10 bases; nucleotides outside the gene matches: 10. CDR3 protein: CASSPGTVHHYTF. The CDR3 region has the DNA TGCGCCAGCAGCCCCGGGACAGTTCATCACTACACCTTC.

In nucleotides, the CDR3 is TGTGCCAGCAGGACAGGGGGCGACTATGGCTACACCTTC. Amino acid sequence: CASRTGGDYGYTF. The chain combines TRBV2 with TRBJ1-2, with 10 bases aligning to TRBD1. Germline CDR1 and CDR2: SNHLY and FYNNEI. CDR3 length: 13 amino acids. V shed 6 bases, J shed 3 bases, and the junction held 1 base outside the gene matches. Full variable domain (remainder filled in from reference TRBV2 and TRBJ1-2): EPEVTQTPSHQVTQMGQEVILRCVPISNHLYFYWYRQILGQKVEFLVSFYNNEISEKSEIFDDQFSVERPDGSNFTLKIRSTKLEDSAMYFCASRTGGDYGYTFGSGTRLTVV.

The chain couples TRBV2 to TRBJ2-2, with TRBD1 identical over 8 bases. Germline CDR1 SNHLY, CDR2 FYNNEI. The V segment lost 6 bases and the J segment 7 bases; nucleotides outside the gene matches: 7. The CDR3 runs 14 residues. This chain's CDR3 is CASRAGTGGGELFF. CDR3 nucleotides: TGTGCCAGCAGGGCCGGGACAGGAGGCGGGGAGCTGTTTTTT.

DNA for the CDR3: TGTGCCAGCAGACCTGGGACAGGGAAGGTTCTACGGTCCGCGGACACTGAAGCTTTCTTT. This translates into CASRPGTGKVLRSADTEAFF. The chain couples TRBV28 to TRBJ1-1; 9 bases match TRBD1. The CDR3 loop spans 20 amino acids. Trimming cost V 6 bases and J 3 bases; bases outside gene matches: 23. CDR1 is MDHEN and CDR2 is SYDVKM in the germline V gene.

In this sample, this clone turned up a few times. The chain uses TRBV2 and TRBJ2-1; 12 bases are a match to TRBD2. Germline-derived CDR1 and CDR2 are SNHLY and FYNNEI. Germline trimming cut 5 bases from V and 10 bases from J; bases unmatched to any gene: 9. The CDR3 has 15 amino acids. Here the CDR3 DNA reads TGTGCCAGCAGTCCTCCGGGACTAGCGGGCACGGAGCAGTTCTTC. Translation: CASSPPGLAGTEQFF.